This entry lists 19 T cell receptor beta chains sequenced from one sample in a study of T cells in Graves' hyperthyroidism and ophthalmopathy. RNA transcripts provided the source from which TCR beta CDR3 regions were amplified. Initially, a first-round RT-PCR of the TCR CDR3 employed the HTBI primer set. TCRdb recomputed calls from the multiplex PCR reads with MiXCR, one row per CDR3 protein. In the table there are a few hundred thousand distinct CDR3 sequences, approximately 18% of which are singletons. The sequenced material came from blood. The receptors stem from a man in his fifties with Graves' ophthalmopathy.

The CDR3 sequence is CASRHRSGTDTQYF. The CDR3 nucleotides read TGTGCCAGCAGGCACCGGTCCGGCACAGATACGCAGTATTTT. The V call is TRBV5-5, the J call TRBJ2-3; D remains unclear. CDR1 SGHKS and CDR2 YYEKEE come from the germline V gene (reference sequence). Between the trimmed V and J ends, which lost 5 bases and 1 base, there was a span of 11 bases. CDR3 size: 14 residues.

This clonotype showed up just a few times. The genes are TRBV11-1 and TRBJ2-7; a possible D gene is TRBD1 (7 bases). The CDR3 is 16 residues long. Trimming took 5 bases from V and 3 from J, leaving 20 bases between them. CDR1 is SGHAT and CDR2 is FQDESV in the germline V gene (reference sequence). Here the CDR3 DNA reads TGTGCCAGCAGCCAAGGGGGCCGGGAGAGGATCTACGAGCAGTACTTC. Encoded protein: CASSQGGRERIYEQYF. The full variable domain, with the rest looked up from reference TRBV11-1 and TRBJ2-7, is EAEVAQSPRYKITEKSQAVAFWCDPISGHATLYWYRQILGQGPELLVQFQDESVVDDSQLPKDRFSAERLKGVDSTLKIQPAELGDSAMYLCASSQGGRERIYEQYFGPGTRLTVT.

This clonotype was found many times. The gene calls are TRBV20-1 and TRBJ1-5; 9 bases are a match to TRBD1. Germline V gene sequence: CDR1 DFQATT, CDR2 SNEGSKA (reference sequence). V lost 0 bases and J lost 4; bases outside the gene matches: 4. The CDR3 is 15 residues long. The CDR3 nucleotides read TGCAGTGCTAGAGAAGGGACAGGGTGGAATCAGCCCCAGCATTTT. Encoded protein: CSAREGTGWNQPQHF.

As DNA, the CDR3 is TGTGCCAGCAGTTACCCTCGCGGGGACGAGACCCAGTACTTC. It is translated as CASSYPRGDETQYF. The chain links TRBV6-7 to TRBJ2-5, with TRBD2 as a possible D gene (6 bases). TRBV6-7 is reported as an ORF; its role is uncertain. The CDR3 has 14 amino acids. Trimming cost V 2 bases and J 5 bases, with 12 bases left between them.

Remarks on this clonotype: Compared with germline, one end of the junction differs, possibly owing to a read error. The rearrangement links TRBV29-1 to TRBJ2-3; D gene ambiguous. This CDR3 contains 11 residues. In germline, CDR1 is SQVTM, CDR2 ANQGSEA. The CDR3 DNA sequence: TGCAGCGTTGCAGGCGGAGATATGCAGTATTTT. Its translation: CSVAGGDMQYF.

The genes are TRBV12-3 or TRBV12-4 and TRBJ2-3; 9 positions match TRBD2. The CDR3 is 15 residues long. V gave up 2 bases and J gave up 2 bases; unmatched junction bases: 2. CDR3 residues: CASSLLAGFTDTQYF. Written as DNA, the CDR3 is TGTGCCAGCAGTTTACTAGCGGGGTTCACAGATACGCAGTATTTT.

The J gene is TRBJ1-2, the V gene TRBV10-3; D gene unclear. Germline V gene sequence: CDR1 ENHRY, CDR2 SYGVKD. V lost 7 bases, J lost 8 bases, and 17 bases lay in between. The CDR3 is 13 amino acids. The CDR3 region is CAIKATGGEGYTF. CDR3 bases: TGTGCCATCAAGGCAACGGGCGGGGAAGGCTACACCTTC.

This clonotype was recorded at least ten times. J is TRBJ2-1 and V is TRBV3-1, with 8 positions matching TRBD2. Looked up from germline, CDR1 is LGHDT and CDR2 is YNNKEL (reference sequence). Losses at the gene ends were 0 bases for V and 9 bases for J; bases not matched to a gene: 4. This CDR3 is 14 amino acids long. CDR3 in DNA: TGTGCCAGCAGCCAAGAGGGAGCGGGAGTTGAGCAGTTCTTC. Protein sequence: CASSQEGAGVEQFF.

A few counts support this clonotype. The chain employs TRBV28 and TRBJ2-1; TRBD2 matches 10 bases. The CDR3 loop spans 16 amino acids. The trim removed 3 bases at V and 10 bases at J, leaving 12 bases unmatched. CDR1 MDHEN and CDR2 SYDVKM come from the germline V gene. In DNA form, the CDR3 reads TGTGCCAGCAGTTTGGGACTAGCGTCCAAAGGGCCCGAGCAGTTCTTC. This sequence encodes CASSLGLASKGPEQFF. Filled out from reference TRBV28 and TRBJ2-1, the complete variable domain reads DVKVTQSSRYLVKRTGEKVFLECVQDMDHENMFWYRQDPGLGLRLIYFSYDVKMKEKGDIPEGYSVSREKKERFSLILESASTNQTSMYLCASSLGLASKGPEQFFGPGTRLTVL.

This clonotype was seen many times. J is TRBJ1-5 and V is TRBV12-3 or TRBV12-4; possible D gene TRBD1, 6 bases. V was trimmed by 5 bases and J by 1 base, leaving 12 bases between them. This CDR3 comprises 15 residues. CDR3: CASSPGDGSNQPQHF. As DNA, the CDR3 is TGTGCCAGCAGTCCAGGGGATGGAAGCAATCAGCCCCAGCATTTT.

This clonotype has a count of ten or more. The rearrangement uses TRBV18 and TRBJ1-1; D remains ambiguous. This CDR3 has 13 amino acids. CDR1 and CDR2 from the germline V gene are KGHSH and LQKENI. Trimming took 4 bases from V and 1 from J, leaving 7 bases between them. CDR3: CASSRLQNTEAFF. In DNA, the CDR3 is TGTGCCAGCTCACGCCTCCAGAACACTGAAGCTTTCTTT.

This clonotype has ten or more counts. The J gene is TRBJ2-1, the V gene TRBV7-8, with D perhaps TRBD2 (5 bases). This CDR3 has 15 residues. Trimming pared 7 bases from V and 0 bases from J, leaving 13 bases between. Germline V gene sequence: CDR1 SGHVS, CDR2 FQNEAQ. The CDR3 nucleotides are TGTGCCAGCAAGAACACTGAGGGCTCCTACAATGAGCAGTTCTTC. This translates into CASKNTEGSYNEQFF.

This clonotype showed up many times. The chain is built from TRBV29-1 and TRBJ1-1; D uncertain. This CDR3 is built from 13 residues. Trimming removed 1 base at V and 2 bases at J, with 8 bases between. Germline values: CDR1 SQVTM, CDR2 ANQGSEA. The CDR3 loop is CSVEGGANTEAFF. CDR3 DNA sequence: TGCAGCGTTGAAGGGGGAGCTAACACTGAAGCTTTCTTT.

In DNA form, the CDR3 reads TGTGCCAGCAGTACCAGAGGGGGGCTAGTCGACACTGGGAATGAGCAGTTCTTC. Amino acid sequence: CASSTRGGLVDTGNEQFF. This chain joins TRBV6-2 or TRBV6-3 and TRBJ2-1; perhaps D is TRBD1 or TRBD2 (6 bases each). The V gene's germline CDR1 is MNHEY and CDR2 SVGEGT. The CDR3 contains 18 residues. The germline V and J ends were trimmed by 5 bases and 7 bases, with 27 bases remaining between them.

The rearrangement joins TRBV28 to TRBJ2-7; possibly TRBD1 for D (8 bases). The V gene lost 6 bases and the J gene lost 6 bases, with 15 bases spanning the gap. CDR3 length: 13 residues. Germline values: CDR1 MDHEN, CDR2 SYDVKM. The CDR3 region has the DNA TGTGCCAGCAGCCCGGACAGGGAGGGCGAGCAGTACTTC. Translation gives CASSPDREGEQYF.

Many counts were recorded for this clonotype. CDR3: CASSLMGGLADVLAKNIQYF. The CDR3 DNA is TGTGCCAGCAGTTTAATGGGCGGACTAGCGGACGTACTAGCCAAAAACATTCAGTACTTC. The chain combines TRBV12-3 or TRBV12-4 with TRBJ2-4; 10 positions agree with TRBD2. V trimming: 2 bases; J trimming: 0 bases; junction bases outside the gene matches: 13. The CDR3 is made up of 20 amino acids.

The chain links TRBV4-1 to TRBJ2-3, with a tentative D call TRBD2 (7 bases). V was pared by 5 bases and J by 3 bases, with 12 bases between. This CDR3 region has 14 residues. CDR1 is MGHRA, CDR2 YSYEKL, per germline. CDR3 in DNA: TGCGCCAGCAGCGCGGGGGCCAGGACAGATACGCAGTATTTT. This sequence encodes CASSAGARTDTQYF.

The chain links TRBV30 to TRBJ1-6; D gene ambiguous. The CDR3 contains 16 residues. Germline assignment: CDR1 GTSNPN and CDR2 SVGIG (reference sequence). V lost 0 bases, J lost 0 bases, and 9 bases lay in between. CDR3 coding DNA: TGTGCCTGGAGTGTACCTTGGAGCTCCTATAATTCACCCCTCCACTTT. Amino acid sequence: CAWSVPWSSYNSPLHF.

This clonotype was picked up a small number of times. V usage is TRBV10-1 and J usage is TRBJ2-5; TRBD2 matches 14 bases. In germline, CDR1 is WNHNN, CDR2 SYGVQD (reference sequence). The CDR3 contains 15 residues. After removal of 5 bases from V and 4 bases from J, the junction contained 3 bases not matched to a gene. In DNA, the CDR3 is TGCGCCAGCAGTCCCGGGACTAGCGGGAGAGAGACCCAGTACTTC. Residues: CASSPGTSGRETQYF.